The 14 T cell receptor beta chains below were found in one sample sequenced in a study of cytomegalovirus exposure and HLA in healthy donors. The primer mix had 60 Vbeta and 13 Jbeta primers. TCRdb keeps only in-frame clones here, not all; method: immunoSEQ multiplex PCR. The table shows approximately 300,000 clones, with approximately 80% occurring only once. Sequenced material: PBMCs. The receptor set was obtained from a girl aged 2 to 9 in good health and CMV-seronegative.

Points on this clone: At one end, the junction sequence differs from germline, possibly due to a read error. The V gene is TRBV7-9, the J gene TRBJ1-5; a possible D gene is TRBD1 (5 bases). Germline assignment: CDR1 SEHNR and CDR2 FQNEAQ (reference sequence). The CDR3 loop spans 11 amino acids. CDR3 loop: CSSSLGGAQHF. CDR3 DNA: TGTTCCAGCAGCTTGGGAGGGGCCCAGCATTTT.

This sequence joins TRBV7-9 and TRBJ2-7; TRBD1 matches at 10 bases. In germline, CDR1 is SEHNR, CDR2 FQNEAQ (reference sequence). CDR3 length equals 14 residues. V lost 7 bases, J lost 6 bases, and 9 bases stayed unmatched. The CDR3 DNA is TGTGCCAGCATCCGGGACAGGGGTACTCTCGAGCAGTACTTC. It codes for CASIRDRGTLEQYF.

This clone came up once. The genes are TRBV10-2 and TRBJ2-1, with 7 bases identical to TRBD1. Trimming removed 2 bases from V and 0 bases from J; junction bases left unmatched: 4. The CDR3 totals 16 residues. Germline V gene data show CDR1 as WSHSY and CDR2 as SAAADI. The CDR3 loop reads CASSEPDRVSYNEQFF. The DNA of the CDR3 is TGCGCCAGCAGTGAGCCTGACAGGGTCTCCTACAATGAGCAGTTCTTC.

The chain employs TRBV5-1 and TRBJ1-1; 7 bases match TRBD1. The CDR3 runs 20 residues. Germline CDR1 is SGHRS and CDR2 is YFSETQ. Trimming removed 0 bases from V and 3 bases from J; junction bases left unmatched: 20. The CDR3 DNA reads TGCGCCAGCAGCTTGGGAGGCATAAGGGGGCGACTGGTGCGGGACACTGAAGCTTTCTTT. It yields the protein CASSLGGIRGRLVRDTEAFF.

Written as DNA, the CDR3 is TGTGCCAGCACCTACAGCCAGAATTCACCCCTCCACTTT. It specifies CASTYSQNSPLHF. The chain couples TRBV28 to TRBJ1-6, with D hard to call. CDR3 size: 13 residues. The ends were cut back, 7 bases at V and 7 bases at J, with 11 bases in the middle. CDR1 is MDHEN, CDR2 SYDVKM, per germline.

This clone was picked up a small number of times. The V gene is TRBV11-2, the J gene TRBJ2-1; 14 nucleotides align to TRBD2. V lost 4 bases to trimming and J lost 8 bases; unmatched junction nucleotides: 4. CDR1 SGHAT and CDR2 FQNNGV come from the germline V gene. CDR3 length: 15 amino acids. CDR3 in DNA: TGTGCCAGCAGCTGGGGACTAGCGGGAGTTGATGAGCAGTTCTTC. Encoded protein: CASSWGLAGVDEQFF.

Only one count was recorded for this clone. V and J are TRBV27 and TRBJ2-2; the match to TRBD1 covers 7 bases. The CDR3 runs to 18 residues. V shed 3 bases, J shed 0 bases, and the junction held 10 bases outside the gene matches. Germline-derived CDR1 and CDR2 are MNHEY and SMNVEV (reference sequence). CDR3 in amino acids: CASSFEGAGLSNTGELFF. The CDR3 nucleotides are TGTGCCAGCAGTTTTGAGGGGGCAGGTCTTTCGAACACCGGGGAGCTGTTTTTT.

The chain carries TRBV30 and TRBJ2-3; the match to TRBD2 covers 8 bases. CDR3 length equals 15 residues. Germline trimming cut 0 bases from V and 4 bases from J; bases unmatched to any gene: 6. The germline V gene has CDR1 GTSNPN and CDR2 SVGIG (reference sequence). CDR3 sequence: CAWSVPGGGPDTQYF. The CDR3 nucleotides read TGTGCCTGGAGTGTACCGGGGGGGGGTCCAGATACGCAGTATTTT.

The V and J genes are TRBV29-1 and TRBJ1-5; TRBD1 agrees at 8 bases. The CDR3 totals 12 residues. CDR1 and CDR2 (germline): SQVTM, ANQGSEA. Trimming removed 4 bases from V and 8 bases from J; junction bases left unmatched: 4. CDR3 in amino acids: CSVAQGVEPQHF. The CDR3 nucleotides read TGCAGCGTTGCACAGGGGGTCGAGCCCCAGCATTTT. Supplemented by reference TRBV29-1 and TRBJ1-5, the full variable domain reads SAVISQKPSRDICQRGTSLTIQCQVDSQVTMMFWYRQQPGQSLTLIATANQGSEATYESGFVIDKFPISRPNLTFSTLTVSNMSPEDSSIYLCSVAQGVEPQHFGDGTRLSIL.

The chain employs TRBV15 and TRBJ2-1; TRBD1 might be the D (6 bases). Trimming took 0 bases from V and 7 from J, leaving 10 bases between them. The CDR3 covers 14 residues. The germline V gene encodes CDR1 LNHNV and CDR2 YYDKDF (reference sequence). CDR3 sequence: CATSRDPTGNEQFF. CDR3 in DNA: TGTGCCACCAGCAGAGATCCCACAGGGAATGAGCAGTTCTTC.

J is TRBJ2-5 and V is TRBV15; 14 bases line up with TRBD2. The CDR3 is 18 residues long. V lost 1 base, J lost 2 bases, and 6 bases stayed unmatched. The germline V gene has CDR1 LNHNV and CDR2 YYDKDF (reference sequence). CDR3 nucleotides: TGTGCCACCAGCAGAGGCGGACTAGCGGGGGGCCTACAAGAGACCCAGTACTTC. It codes for CATSRGGLAGGLQETQYF.

The chain is built from TRBV30 and TRBJ2-1; D remains unclear. With 2 bases removed from V and 7 bases from J, the gap between germline ends came to 3 bases. In germline, CDR1 is GTSNPN, CDR2 SVGIG (reference sequence). The CDR3 covers 10 residues. The CDR3 bases are TGTGCCTGGAGTCAAAATGAGCAGTTCTTC. Amino acid sequence: CAWSQNEQFF. The full variable domain, rest sourced from reference TRBV30 and TRBJ2-1, is SQTIHQWPATLVQPVGSPLSLECTVEGTSNPNLYWYRQAAGRGLQLLFYSVGIGQISSEVPQNLSASRPQDRQFILSSKKLLLSDSGFYLCAWSQNEQFFGPGTRLTVL.

The sample holds a few counts of this clone. The chain has TRBV15 and TRBJ1-2; D remains unclear. Trimming took off 0 bases at V and 5 bases at J, with 13 bases between the two ends. Germline lookup yields CDR1 LNHNV and CDR2 YYDKDF (reference sequence). The CDR3 is made up of 15 amino acids. The CDR3 DNA reads TGTGCCACCAGCAGAGATACGGATTCGGGTTATGGCTACACCTTC. Its translation: CATSRDTDSGYGYTF.

The chain is built from TRBV5-5 and TRBJ2-5; 14 bases match TRBD2. CDR3 size: 16 residues. V was clipped by 4 bases and J by 5 bases; unmatched bases: 7. Germline-derived CDR1 and CDR2 are SGHKS and YYEKEE (reference sequence). The CDR3: CASSNGLAGGVETQYF. The CDR3 nucleotides are TGTGCCAGCAGCAACGGACTAGCGGGGGGTGTTGAGACCCAGTACTTC.